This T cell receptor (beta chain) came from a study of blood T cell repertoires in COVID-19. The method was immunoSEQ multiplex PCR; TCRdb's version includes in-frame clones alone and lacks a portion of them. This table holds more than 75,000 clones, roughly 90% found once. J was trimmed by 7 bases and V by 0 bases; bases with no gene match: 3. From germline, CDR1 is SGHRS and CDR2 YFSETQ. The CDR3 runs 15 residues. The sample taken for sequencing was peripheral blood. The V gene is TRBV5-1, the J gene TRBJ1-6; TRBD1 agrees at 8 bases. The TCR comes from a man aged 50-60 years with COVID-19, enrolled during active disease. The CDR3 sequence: CASSLDGDRNSPLHF. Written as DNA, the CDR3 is TGCGCCAGCAGCTTGGACGGGGACAGGAATTCACCCCTCCACTTT.